These T cell receptor beta chains were read from a single sample in a study of CD8 T cells in ankylosing spondylitis. TCRdb passed the 5' RACE reads through MiXCR, listing each CDR3 protein once. The sample lists some 200,000 distinct CDR3 sequences; 5.5% to 7.5% were seen once. The sequenced sample was blood, either unsorted or a sorted T cell fraction (not recorded which). Receptors originate from a male donor with ankylosing spondylitis. CDR3s include the opening cysteine and the closing phenylalanine or tryptophan. The D gene is left open where the match is weak. Not every row has a clone size; where given, it reads once, few, many or a size class.

clone size,J gene,D gene,V gene,CDR3 DNA,CDR3 protein
many,TRBJ2-3,NA,TRBV27,TGTGCCAGCAGCCATTACGCCGATACGCAGTATTTT,CASSHYADTQYF
many,TRBJ2-7,NA,TRBV6-2/TRBV6-3,TGTGCCAGCAGCCTGGACAGCACGGTCTACGAGCAGTACTTC,CASSLDSTVYEQYF
NA,TRBJ2-7,TRBD1,TRBV19,TGTGCCAGTAGCCCGGGACAGGCGCCCAAAGGGCAGTACTTC,CASSPGQAPKGQYF
NA,TRBJ1-2,NA,TRBV15,TGTGCCACCAGCAGCAGGGTATTGTATGGCTACACCTTC,CATSSRVLYGYTF
many,TRBJ1-1,NA,TRBV20-1,TGCAGTGCTAGAGGTCGTCTCTCCTACGTTGCTTTCTTT,CSARGRLSYVAFF
many,TRBJ2-1,NA,TRBV5-6,TGTGCCAGCAGCTTGGAGTTAGCGGAGTACAATGAGCAGTTCTTC,CASSLELAEYNEQFF
NA,TRBJ2-3,NA,TRBV15,TGTGCCACCGGGCGGATAGCGTGGGAGACTAGCACAGATACGCAGTATTTT,CATGRIAWETSTDTQYF
NA,TRBJ1-2,TRBD1,TRBV28,TGTGCCAGCAGCATACAGGGGACGCCTAACTATGGCTACACCTTC,CASSIQGTPNYGYTF
many,TRBJ2-5,NA,TRBV20-1,TGCAGTGCGAGGACCCGACAAGAGACCCAGTACTTC,CSARTRQETQYF
many,TRBJ1-1,NA,TRBV25-1,TGTGCCAGCAGTGGATGGGAGGGCGAGAACACTGAAGCTTTCTTT,CASSGWEGENTEAFF
few,TRBJ1-1,NA,TRBV5-1,TGCGCCAGCAGCGCCGGGAATCTGGAAGCTTTCTTT,CASSAGNLEAFF
many,TRBJ2-5,TRBD2,TRBV20-1,TGCAGTGCTAGAGATGATCGACTAGCGGGATTCCTTCTCCAAGAGACCCAGTACTTC,CSARDDRLAGFLLQETQYF
many,TRBJ2-2,NA,TRBV6-1,TGTGCCAGCACCAACACCGGGGAGCTGTTTTTT,CASTNTGELFF
many,TRBJ2-7,TRBD2,TRBV9,TGTGCCAGCAGCGTAGCCGGCGGGGGGCTCTACGAGCAGTACTTC,CASSVAGGGLYEQYF
NA,TRBJ1-4,NA,TRBV28,TGTGCCAGCAGTTTGAGGAGGGTGGGGGAAAAACTGTTTTTT,CASSLRRVGEKLFF
NA,TRBJ2-5,TRBD1,TRBV19,TGTGCCAGTAGTACCCGGGACAGGGGGAAAGAGACCCAGTACTTC,CASSTRDRGKETQYF
NA,TRBJ1-4,NA,TRBV4-1,TGCGCCAGCAGCCCCTATACAGGGTTAGGGAGTGAAAAACTGTTTTTT,CASSPYTGLGSEKLFF
many,TRBJ1-2,TRBD1,TRBV6-1,TGTGCCAGCGGCTCCCTGGACAGGGTACTCGGCTACACCTTC,CASGSLDRVLGYTF
NA,TRBJ1-2,NA,TRBV12-3/TRBV12-4,TGTGCCAGCAGACGGACAGATTCTAACTATGGCTACACCTTC,CASRRTDSNYGYTF
NA,TRBJ1-5,NA,TRBV6-2/TRBV6-3,TGTGCCAGCGCCCAGGGCTCAGGACAGCCCCAGCATTTT,CASAQGSGQPQHF
many,TRBJ2-7,NA,TRBV7-9,TGTGCCAGCAGCTTTAATTACGAGCAGTACTTC,CASSFNYEQYF
many,TRBJ2-7,TRBD1,TRBV4-2,TGTGCCAGCAGCCAAGATGGAGGGACAGGGGGCTACGAGCAGTACTTC,CASSQDGGTGGYEQYF
many,TRBJ2-5,NA,TRBV4-1,TGCGCCAGCAGCCCGATGGGGCAGCAAGAGACCCAGTACTTC,CASSPMGQQETQYF
many,TRBJ2-5,TRBD2,TRBV27,TGTGCCAGCAGTTCCCTGACTAGCGGGGGCCTGACCCAGTACTTC,CASSSLTSGGLTQYF
many,TRBJ1-4,NA,TRBV7-6,TGTGCCAGCAGCTTAGGTATCGGACAGTTCCTGTTTTTT,CASSLGIGQFLFF
few,TRBJ2-7,NA,TRBV11-1,TGTGCCAGCAGCCGGCTAGGCTACTACGAGCAGTACTTC,CASSRLGYYEQYF
many,TRBJ2-1,NA,TRBV25-1,TGTGCCAGCGGTCCTTACAATGAGCAGTTCTTC,CASGPYNEQFF
many,TRBJ2-3,TRBD1,TRBV4-3,TGCGCCAGCAGAACCGGGACAGGAGTCCAGAGTGCAGATACGCAGTATTTT,CASRTGTGVQSADTQYF
many,TRBJ2-7,NA,TRBV4-3,TGCGCCAGCAGCCAAGGGAACACCTACGAGCAGTACTTC,CASSQGNTYEQYF
NA,TRBJ1-1,NA,TRBV5-5,TGTGCCAGCAGCCTCTACATGGGTGGTATCCCTGAAGCTTTCTTT,CASSLYMGGIPEAFF
many,TRBJ1-2,TRBD1,TRBV29-1,TGCAGCGCCGGGACAGGCTTCTATGGCTACACCTTC,CSAGTGFYGYTF
many,TRBJ1-4,TRBD1,TRBV7-9,TGTGCCAGCAGCTTAGCGGGGACAGGGGATGAAAAACTGTTTTTT,CASSLAGTGDEKLFF
many,TRBJ2-1,NA,TRBV29-1,TGCAGCGTTCGAACCAAGTATGAGCAGTTCTTC,CSVRTKYEQFF
few,TRBJ2-3,NA,TRBV20-1,TGCAGTGCTAGAGATGGAGCTAGCACAGATACGCAGTATTTT,CSARDGASTDTQYF
many,TRBJ2-1,TRBD2,TRBV6-1,TGTGCCGGGAAGACTAGCGGGGCTTACAATGAGCAGTTCTTC,CAGKTSGAYNEQFF
many,TRBJ1-1,NA,TRBV7-8,TGTGCCAGCAGCTTAGGTGTCAGGACTCTACTGAACACTGAAGCTTTCTTT,CASSLGVRTLLNTEAFF
many,TRBJ1-2,NA,TRBV7-9,TGTGCCAGCAGCCTAACCACCGACCCCGGGGGCGGCACCTTC,CASSLTTDPGGGTF
many,TRBJ2-7,TRBD2,TRBV3-1,TGTGCCAGCAGCCAAGCTGGGGGGGACGAGCAGTACTTC,CASSQAGGDEQYF
many,TRBJ2-7,NA,TRBV29-1,TGCAGCGTCGGAACTGCGTACATCTACGAGCAGTACTTC,CSVGTAYIYEQYF
many,TRBJ2-3,NA,TRBV3-1,TGTGCCAGCAGCCAAGAGGCAGGGATGACAGATACGCAGTATTTT,CASSQEAGMTDTQYF
many,TRBJ2-1,TRBD2,TRBV9,TGTGCCAGCAGCGTTAGCGGGCTCTCCTACAATGAGCAGTTCTTC,CASSVSGLSYNEQFF
many,TRBJ1-1,TRBD1,TRBV29-1,TGCAGCGTGGAACAGGGGATAGCTTTCTTT,CSVEQGIAFF
NA,TRBJ2-1,TRBD1,TRBV12-3/TRBV12-4,TGTGCCAGCGCTCTCGGGACAGGATATGAGCAGTTCTTC,CASALGTGYEQFF
many,TRBJ2-2,NA,TRBV7-2,TGTGCCAGCAGCCTGTCCGACGGGGCCGAGAACACCGGGGAGCTGTTTTTT,CASSLSDGAENTGELFF
many,TRBJ1-6,NA,TRBV12-3/TRBV12-4,TGTGCCAGCAGCAGACAAGGATATAATTCACCCCTCCACTTT,CASSRQGYNSPLHF
NA,TRBJ1-3,NA,TRBV7-6,TGTGCCAGCAGAAAGGCGGGCGGATACTCTGGAAACACCATATATTTT,CASRKAGGYSGNTIYF
many,TRBJ2-3,TRBD2,TRBV6-5,TGTGCCAGCAGTTACTCGACTAGCGGCGAAAGCACAGATACGCAGTATTTT,CASSYSTSGESTDTQYF
NA,TRBJ1-1,NA,TRBV29-1,TGCAGCGTTGTTAGCAGGGACACTGAAGCTTTCTTT,CSVVSRDTEAFF
many,TRBJ1-1,NA,TRBV30,TGTGCCTGGAGTTTCACAGCGGTAGCTTTCTTT,CAWSFTAVAFF
NA,TRBJ1-1,NA,TRBV27,TGTGCCAGCAGAGTTGGGGGTACCACTGAAGCTTTCTTT,CASRVGGTTEAFF
many,TRBJ2-1,NA,TRBV29-1,TGCAGCGTTGGGGCGTCGGTGGGCGGACTTCGGAATGAGCAGTTCTTC,CSVGASVGGLRNEQFF
NA,TRBJ1-2,NA,TRBV12-3/TRBV12-4,TGTGCCAGCAGTGCAGGGACCGCTCTCTACGCTTTCACCACTAACTATGGCTACACCTTC,CASSAGTALYAFTTNYGYTF
many,TRBJ2-1,NA,TRBV14,TGTGCCAGCAGCCTATTACAGGGTCCCTACAATGAGCAGTTCTTC,CASSLLQGPYNEQFF
many,TRBJ2-5,NA,TRBV12-3/TRBV12-4,TGTGCCAGCAGTTTAGCGTTAGGGGGGACCCAGTACTTC,CASSLALGGTQYF
many,TRBJ2-3,NA,TRBV13,TGTGCCAGCAGCCCCACAGATACGCAGTATTTT,CASSPTDTQYF